Detailed here is one T cell receptor (beta chain). The V end lost 3 bases, the J end lost 8 bases, and 13 bases lay between the germline ends. This CDR3 region has 14 residues. Germline assignment: CDR1 MNHNY and CDR2 SVGAGI (reference sequence). This sample was included in a study of cytomegalovirus exposure and HLA in healthy donors. PCR used 60 Vbeta primers and 13 Jbeta primers. Some clones are missing from TCRdb's copy, which holds only in-frame ones; the method was immunoSEQ multiplex PCR. The data hold about 160,000 clones, with under 75% observed a single time. This receptor was obtained from a man aged 35-49 years in good health and CMV-seropositive. The sample was PBMCs. The chain carries TRBV6-6 and TRBJ1-4; weak D call: TRBD1 (6 bases). CDR3 coding DNA: TGTGCCAGCAGTTATCGAGGGGGAAAAGAAAAACTGTTTTTT. This sequence encodes CASSYRGGKEKLFF.